A single sample gave rise to the 21 T cell receptor beta chains below, sequenced in a study of regulatory T cells in long-lasting Graves disease. The TCR beta library used iRepertoire HTBI primers with Arm-PCR amplification of CDR3. In TCRdb, the multiplex PCR reads were re-called with MiXCR into one record per CDR3 protein. The table lists 500,000 to 800,000 distinct CDR3 sequences, about 30% of them singletons, with around 42% in the top ten. Time point reported: persistent/refractory GD, antithyroid drugs over 5 years with positive TRAb. TCR sequences were obtained from RNA taken from PBMCs. Sequencing used peripheral blood mononuclear cells (PBMCs), obtained when the disease was refractory, from a patient treated with antithyroid drugs. The receptors here all came from a female donor with Graves disease.

The chain combines TRBV20-1 with TRBJ2-2, with TRBD2 as a possible D gene (6 bases). This CDR3 is 13 amino acids long. Germline CDR1 reads DFQATT; CDR2 reads SNEGSKA (reference sequence). Trimming took off 5 bases at V and 8 bases at J, with 15 bases between the two ends. This CDR3 is CSASLARAGELFF. CDR3 coding DNA: TGCAGTGCTTCTCTAGCGAGGGCGGGGGAGCTGTTTTTT.

This sequence joins TRBV20-1 and TRBJ1-1; possible D gene TRBD1, 5 bases. Germline CDR1 DFQATT, CDR2 SNEGSKA (reference sequence). The CDR3 is 12 residues long. The V and J ends lost 5 bases and 5 bases respectively, with 12 bases between them. The CDR3 loop is CSAPGFSTEAFF. The CDR3 region has the DNA TGCAGTGCTCCAGGGTTCTCAACTGAAGCTTTCTTT.

V usage is TRBV7-6 and J usage is TRBJ2-4; 8 nucleotides align to TRBD2. The CDR3 consists of 13 residues. J lost 10 bases, V lost 4 bases, and 6 bases had no gene match. The germline V gene has CDR1 SGHVS and CDR2 FNYEAQ. In DNA form, the CDR3 reads TGTGCCAGCAGCTCCCACCGGGAGGGAATTCAGTACTTC. Translating it yields CASSSHREGIQYF.

V and J are TRBV5-4 and TRBJ1-1; 9 nucleotides align to TRBD1. J was trimmed by 1 base and V by 4 bases; bases with no gene match: 5. CDR3 length: 15 residues. CDR1 is SGHNT and CDR2 is YYREEE in the germline V gene (reference sequence). DNA of the CDR3: TGTGCCAGCAGCCGCCGGGACAGGGCGAACACTGAAGCTTTCTTT. Protein product: CASSRRDRANTEAFF.

The chain combines TRBV30 with TRBJ1-5; TRBD1 agrees at 8 bases. Germline values: CDR1 GTSNPN, CDR2 SVGIG (reference sequence). J lost 6 bases, V lost 2 bases, and 9 bases had no gene match. The CDR3 sequence is 15 residues long. The CDR3 bases are TGTGCCTGGAGTCTGCGGCAGGGGGCAGGTCAGCCCCAGCATTTT. Translating gives CAWSLRQGAGQPQHF.

This chain uses TRBV7-2 with TRBJ1-4, with D unclear. CDR3 size: 12 residues. Germline loops: CDR1 SGHTA, CDR2 FQGNSA. V lost 5 bases, J lost 10 bases, and 11 bases lay in between. For the CDR3, the DNA is TGTGCCAGCAGCCCGTCTCTCGGAAAACTGTTTTTT. Translating it yields CASSPSLGKLFF.

This clonotype has a count of ten or more. This chain links TRBV12-3 or TRBV12-4 with TRBJ1-5; 8 positions agree with TRBD1. Losses at the gene ends were 3 bases for V and 7 bases for J; bases not matched to a gene: 2. The CDR3 spans 13 residues. The CDR3 nucleotides read TGTGCCAGCAGTTTGACAGGGGCCCAGCCCCAGCATTTT. Amino acids: CASSLTGAQPQHF.

This clonotype was observed many times. This chain joins TRBV28 and TRBJ1-6; D is ambiguous. V lost 5 bases and J 5 bases, leaving 16 bases between the germline ends. Germline-derived CDR1 and CDR2 are MDHEN and SYDVKM. CDR3 length: 16 amino acids. CDR3 region: CASSPPDGGHNSPLHF. Written as DNA, the CDR3 is TGTGCCAGCAGTCCACCCGACGGCGGTCATAATTCACCCCTCCACTTT.

The chain uses TRBV7-3 and TRBJ2-1; D unresolved. This CDR3 is 12 amino acids long. The V gene lost 4 bases and the J gene lost 6 bases, with 7 bases spanning the gap. Germline CDR1 is SGHTA and CDR2 is FQGTGA. CDR3 residues: CASSSTGNEQFF. The CDR3 bases are TGTGCCAGCAGCTCCACGGGCAATGAGCAGTTCTTC.

The chain joins TRBV7-9 to TRBJ2-7, with 8 bases fitting TRBD1. The CDR3 contains 15 residues. Germline-derived CDR1 and CDR2 are SEHNR and FQNEAQ (reference sequence). V was clipped by 5 bases and J by 4 bases; unmatched bases: 10. Written as DNA, the CDR3 is TGTGCCAGCAGCCCTAGACAGGGGCTCACGTACGAGCAGTACTTC. Amino acid sequence: CASSPRQGLTYEQYF.

This clonotype was seen only a few times. This chain links TRBV5-1 with TRBJ1-2; no firm D call. This CDR3 contains 13 residues. Trimming stripped 5 bases from V and 7 bases from J, with 15 bases between. CDR1 SGHRS and CDR2 YFSETQ come from the germline V gene. The CDR3 coding sequence is TGCGCCAGCAGTTATGACGGGTTCTCTGGCTACACCTTC. Amino acids: CASSYDGFSGYTF.

The gene calls are TRBV29-1 and TRBJ2-2, with 10 bases matching TRBD2. The V segment lost 7 bases and the J segment 5 bases; nucleotides outside the gene matches: 10. The CDR3 is made up of 15 amino acids. Germline CDR1 is SQVTM and CDR2 is ANQGSEA. CDR3 DNA: TGCAGCGCACAAAGACTAGCGGGTACTACCGGGGAGCTGTTTTTT. This gives the protein CSAQRLAGTTGELFF.

The chain combines TRBV9 with TRBJ1-1, with a weak D call TRBD1 (6 bases). The germline V gene encodes CDR1 SGDLS and CDR2 YYNGEE. V was clipped by 4 bases and J by 2 bases, with 15 bases between them. This CDR3 region has 15 residues. The CDR3 nucleotides are TGTGCCAGCAGCCCCGGGGACAATCCCAACACTGAAGCTTTCTTT. Translated: CASSPGDNPNTEAFF.

This clonotype was seen more than once but under ten times. The V gene is TRBV30, the J gene TRBJ1-6; 8 bases match TRBD1. This CDR3 is 14 amino acids long. Trimming took 8 bases from V and 8 from J; bases not matched to a gene: 11. Germline CDR1 and CDR2: GTSNPN and SVGIG (reference sequence). This CDR3 is CARSGGKSDSPLHF. The CDR3 DNA reads as TGTGCCCGTTCAGGGGGCAAGTCGGATTCACCCCTCCACTTT.

This clonotype was seen a few times. V usage is TRBV20-1 and J usage is TRBJ2-5; 12 bases line up with TRBD2. V lost 2 bases and J lost 5; bases outside the gene matches: 9. Germline assignment: CDR1 DFQATT and CDR2 SNEGSKA (reference sequence). The CDR3 is 16 amino acids. The CDR3 is CSARKTSGSVYETQYF. DNA for the CDR3: TGCAGTGCTAGAAAGACTAGCGGGAGTGTTTACGAGACCCAGTACTTC.

The CDR3 spells CSARDRTSGARVTGELFF. The CDR3 nucleotides are TGCAGTGCTAGAGATCGGACTAGCGGAGCCCGGGTCACCGGGGAGCTGTTTTTT. The chain has TRBV20-1 and TRBJ2-2; 10 bases agree with TRBD2. The CDR3 runs 18 residues. Germline values: CDR1 DFQATT, CDR2 SNEGSKA (reference sequence). The J segment lost 4 bases and the V segment lost 0 bases, leaving 11 bases of the junction unmatched.

This clonotype has at least ten counts. The V and J genes are TRBV2 and TRBJ2-2; 8 nucleotides line up with TRBD2. V lost 6 bases, J lost 7 bases, and 13 bases stayed unmatched. This CDR3 has 16 amino acids. Per the germline V gene, CDR1 is SNHLY and CDR2 is FYNNEI. The DNA for the CDR3 is TGTGCCAGCAGCCCTTCGAGGACTAGCATAGGCGGGGAGCTGTTTTTT. This codes for CASSPSRTSIGGELFF.

A note on this clonotype: Given the absence of the conserved phenylalanine or tryptophan at the CDR3 end, a read error is likely. This chain connects TRBV11-2 to TRBJ2-2; D might be TRBD2 (6 bases). The length of the CDR3 is 15 residues. Germline V gene lookup returns CDR1 SGHAT and CDR2 FQNNGV. Trimming took off 5 bases at V and 0 bases at J, with 10 bases between the two ends. The CDR3 nucleotides read TGTGCCAGCAGCCCCGGACTAACGAACACCGGGGAGCTGTTTTCT. This codes for CASSPGLTNTGELFS.

This clonotype was counted a few times. J is TRBJ2-3 and V is TRBV12-3 or TRBV12-4; D not resolved. V lost 4 bases and J lost 1, with 9 bases in between. The CDR3 is 14 amino acids. CDR3 amino acids: CASSWAKGTDTQYF. In DNA form, the CDR3 reads TGTGCCAGCAGTTGGGCGAAAGGCACAGATACGCAGTATTTT.

This chain uses TRBV11-3 with TRBJ1-1; D gene unclear. The CDR3 sequence is 13 residues long. Between the trimmed V and J ends, which lost 5 bases and 2 bases, there was a span of 9 bases. Germline V gene sequence: CDR1 SGHNT, CDR2 YENEEA. Here the CDR3 DNA reads TGTGCCAGCAGCAAACGGACCAACACTGAAGCTTTCTTT. The encoded protein is CASSKRTNTEAFF.

Here the CDR3 reads CASSQHRPARYQETQYF. The CDR3 nucleotides read TGTGCCAGCAGCCAACATCGCCCCGCTAGGTACCAAGAGACCCAGTACTTC. The chain recombines TRBV3-1 with TRBJ2-5, with D uncertain. Trimming pared 2 bases from V and 0 bases from J, leaving 16 bases between. This CDR3 is built from 17 residues. Germline values: CDR1 LGHDT, CDR2 YNNKEL (reference sequence).